This T cell receptor (beta chain) derives from a study of cytomegalovirus exposure and HLA in healthy donors. The overall study: The 90 to 150 validation repertoires matched the 600 to 700 first-cohort repertoires in platform, a later analysis reported.

Study-level points and caveats: Rare TCR sequences predominated, though certain public TCRs were found in many donors. There were around 160 TCR beta chains listed as cytomegalovirus-associated.

This clone has a single count. Its target is unknown. TCRdb keeps only in-frame clones here, not all; method: immunoSEQ multiplex PCR. The sample lists about 260,000 clones; 80% to 95% were seen once. CDR1 and CDR2 (germline): MDHEN, SYDVKM. V was shortened by 1 base and J by 2 bases, with 15 bases between the two germline ends. The CDR3 covers 17 residues. This TCR came from a woman in her thirties in good health and CMV-seronegative. Sequencing was carried out using PBMCs. The V call is TRBV28, the J call TRBJ2-4, with TRBD1 as a possible D gene (6 bases). CDR3 nucleotides: TGTGCCAGCAGTTTATCGGGGACACTTACGTCCAAAAACATTCAGTACTTC. It is translated as CASSLSGTLTSKNIQYF.